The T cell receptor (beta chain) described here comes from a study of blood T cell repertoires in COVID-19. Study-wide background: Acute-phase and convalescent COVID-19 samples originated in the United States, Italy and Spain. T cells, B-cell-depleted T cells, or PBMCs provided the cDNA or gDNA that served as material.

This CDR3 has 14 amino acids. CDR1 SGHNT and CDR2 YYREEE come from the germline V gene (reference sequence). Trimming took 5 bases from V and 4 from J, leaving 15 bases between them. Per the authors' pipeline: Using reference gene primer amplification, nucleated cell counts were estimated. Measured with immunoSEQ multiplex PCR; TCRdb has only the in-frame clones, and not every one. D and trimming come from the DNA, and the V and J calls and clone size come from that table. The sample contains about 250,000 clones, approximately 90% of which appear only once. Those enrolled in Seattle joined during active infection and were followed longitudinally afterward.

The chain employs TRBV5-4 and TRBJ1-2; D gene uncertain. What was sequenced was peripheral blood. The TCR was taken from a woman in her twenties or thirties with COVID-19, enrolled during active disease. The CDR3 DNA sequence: TGTGCCAGCAGTCTAACCCGACAAGGCTATGGCTACACCTTC. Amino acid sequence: CASSLTRQGYGYTF.